The 3 T cell receptor beta chains listed next were all sequenced from one sample in a study of blood T cell repertoires in COVID-19. Only in-frame clones appear in the TCRdb table, and some are missing; sequencing was by immunoSEQ multiplex PCR. The repertoire holds 260,000 or so clones, with about 91% as singletons. Sequencing used PBMCs or T cells enriched from blood (not recorded which). The receptors stem from a woman between 40 and 50 years old with acute COVID-19.

The chain links TRBV27 to TRBJ2-1, with D possibly TRBD1 on 6 matching bases. This CDR3 has 15 residues. The V end lost 7 bases, the J end lost 9 bases, and 22 bases lay between the germline ends. Per the germline V gene, CDR1 is MNHEY and CDR2 is SMNVEV (reference sequence). CDR3 in amino acids: CASKLRDTPRREQFF. CDR3 nucleotides: TGTGCCAGCAAACTCCGGGACACCCCGCGGCGTGAGCAGTTCTTC.

The V and J genes are TRBV28 and TRBJ1-2, with 9 positions matching TRBD1. The CDR3 length is 15 residues. The V segment lost 3 bases and the J segment 4 bases; nucleotides outside the gene matches: 6. The germline CDR1 and CDR2 sequences are MDHEN and SYDVKM. CDR3 nucleotide sequence: TGTGCCAGCAGTTTCAGGACAGGGGTAGGCTATGGCTACACCTTC. Translating gives CASSFRTGVGYGYTF.

This chain connects TRBV6-5 to TRBJ1-1; maybe TRBD1 (5 bases). Germline V lookup: CDR1 MNHEY, CDR2 SVGAGI. Trimming took 7 bases from V and 4 from J, leaving 19 bases between them. This CDR3 spans 15 amino acids. CDR3 loop: CASIFPKVGGTEAFF. Here the CDR3 DNA reads TGTGCCAGCATTTTTCCCAAGGTCGGGGGCACTGAAGCTTTCTTT.